This TCR beta chain was profiled in a study of blood T cell repertoires in COVID-19. Looking at the study overall: T cells, B-cell-depleted T cells, or PBMCs provided the cDNA or gDNA that served as material.

The CDR3 consists of 13 residues. The V and J ends lost 3 bases and 5 bases respectively, with 8 bases between them. The germline V gene has CDR1 SNHLY and CDR2 FYNNEI. Repertoires were generated with immunoSEQ multiplex PCR, while TCRdb's copy carries only in-frame clones and drops some. The repertoire holds around 63,000 clones, with 80% to 90% as singletons. The chain recombines TRBV2 with TRBJ1-5; D unresolved. This TCR was sampled from a woman in her sixties with COVID-19, enrolled during active disease. The sequenced sample consisted of peripheral blood. This CDR3 reads CASSDAGHQPQHF. In DNA, the CDR3 is TGTGCCAGCAGTGATGCAGGCCATCAGCCCCAGCATTTT.